The 23 T cell receptor beta chains below come from one sample, sequenced in a study of blood T cell repertoires in COVID-19. The protocol was immunoSEQ multiplex PCR, while the TCRdb copy is restricted to in-frame clones and leaves out a portion. This table has about 410,000 clones, roughly 90% appearing once. The sample was peripheral blood. These receptors were collected from a woman aged 30 to 39 with active or convalescent COVID-19.

The chain employs TRBV5-8 and TRBJ2-1, with a weak D call TRBD2 (5 bases). CDR1 and CDR2 (germline): SGHTS, YDEGEE. CDR3 length equals 9 residues. The V end was cut by 9 bases, the J end by 12 bases, with 10 bases between. The CDR3 reads CATRGPQFF. CDR3 nucleotide sequence: TGTGCCACTCGAGGGCCGCAGTTCTTC.

The genes are TRBV6-1 and TRBJ2-7, with a tentative D call TRBD2 (6 bases). The V gene lost 0 bases and the J gene lost 2 bases, with 11 bases spanning the gap. The CDR3 is 15 amino acids. CDR1 is MNHNS and CDR2 is SASEGT in the germline V gene. The CDR3 loop reads CASSEALSGTYEQYF. CDR3 sequence (DNA): TGTGCCAGCAGTGAAGCCCTTAGCGGTACCTACGAGCAGTACTTC.

The chain carries TRBV2 and TRBJ2-3; 16 bases match TRBD2. CDR1 is SNHLY and CDR2 is FYNNEI in the germline V gene. CDR3 length: 19 amino acids. After removal of 4 bases from V and 2 bases from J, the junction contained 9 bases not matched to a gene. As DNA, the CDR3 is TGTGCCAGCAGTGGCCCCTCCGGGACTAGCGGGAGGGCCACAGATACGCAGTATTTT. Translation: CASSGPSGTSGRATDTQYF.

This clone was observed once. This chain links TRBV2 with TRBJ2-3; maybe TRBD2 (6 bases). The CDR3 is made up of 12 amino acids. Trimming pared 6 bases from V and 8 bases from J, leaving 12 bases between. The germline CDR1 and CDR2 sequences are SNHLY and FYNNEI. The CDR3 DNA reads TGTGCCAGCAGATCAGAAGCGGGTACGCAGTATTTT. It specifies CASRSEAGTQYF.

The rearrangement uses TRBV3-1 (or the pseudogene TRBV3-2) and TRBJ1-5; TRBD1 might be the D (5 bases). From germline, CDR1 is LGHDT and CDR2 YNNKEL (reference sequence). The CDR3 sequence is 16 residues long. The V end lost 3 bases, the J end lost 5 bases, and 17 bases lay between the germline ends. Here the CDR3 reads CASSHYPGGKDQPQHF. CDR3 sequence (DNA): TGTGCCAGCAGCCATTATCCCGGGGGGAAAGATCAGCCCCAGCATTTT.

V usage is TRBV25-1 and J usage is TRBJ1-2; TRBD1 agrees at 9 bases. Germline CDR1 MGHDK, CDR2 SYGVNS. This CDR3 region has 15 residues. Trimming cost V 2 bases and J 0 bases; bases outside gene matches: 1. CDR3 sequence: CASSEGTGPNYGYTF. DNA of the CDR3: TGTGCCAGCAGTGAAGGGACAGGGCCTAACTATGGCTACACCTTC.

Worth noting for this clone: This sample includes further DNA sequences coding for the same CDR3. This chain links TRBV3-1 (or the pseudogene TRBV3-2) with TRBJ2-7, with a weak D call TRBD1 (6 bases). The germline CDR1 and CDR2 sequences are LGHDT and YNNKEL (reference sequence). V was shortened by 4 bases and J by 6 bases, with 7 bases between the two germline ends. There are 11 residues in the CDR3. The CDR3, as DNA: TGTGCCAGCAGCCTCAGGGGCGAGCAGTACTTC. Translating gives CASSLRGEQYF.

Only one count was recorded for this clone. V and J are TRBV27 and TRBJ2-5; D may be TRBD2 (6 bases). With 6 bases removed from V and 6 bases from J, the gap between germline ends came to 23 bases. The CDR3 totals 16 residues. Germline V gene data show CDR1 as MNHEY and CDR2 as SMNVEV (reference sequence). In DNA form, the CDR3 reads TGTGCCAGCAGCCTAACCTCGGGGGACCCTGGAAAGACCCAGTACTTC. It codes for CASSLTSGDPGKTQYF.

CDR3 amino acids: CASNPQGTSVYEQFF. DNA of the CDR3: TGTGCCAGCAACCCCCAGGGGACTAGTGTTTATGAGCAGTTCTTC. The chain is built from TRBV5-5 and TRBJ2-1, with TRBD2 matching over 8 bases. The CDR3 runs 15 residues. Losses at the gene ends were 6 bases for V and 8 bases for J; bases not matched to a gene: 13. Germline CDR1 is SGHKS and CDR2 is YYEKEE (reference sequence).

The V gene is TRBV10-1, the J gene TRBJ2-5; TRBD2 matches at 11 bases. V shed 2 bases, J shed 2 bases, and the junction held 4 bases outside the gene matches. Germline CDR1 reads WNHNN; CDR2 reads SYGVQD (reference sequence). The CDR3 spans 16 residues. CDR3 in DNA: TGCGCCAGCAGTGAGACCGGGACTAGCGGACAAGAGACCCAGTACTTC. It codes for CASSETGTSGQETQYF.

The chain is built from TRBV6-5 and TRBJ2-3; the match to TRBD2 covers 8 bases. Germline CDR1 is MNHEY and CDR2 is SVGAGI. The CDR3 consists of 14 residues. Trimming cost V 6 bases and J 2 bases; bases outside gene matches: 4. As DNA, the CDR3 is TGTGCCAGCAGCCTGGGACTAGACACAGATACGCAGTATTTT. Translated: CASSLGLDTDTQYF.

The chain recombines TRBV9 with TRBJ2-7, with D perhaps matching TRBD1 (5 bases). This CDR3 is 14 amino acids long. Trimming took off 0 bases at V and 2 bases at J, with 9 bases between the two ends. Germline CDR1 SGDLS, CDR2 YYNGEE. The DNA for the CDR3 is TGTGCCAGCAGCGTAGGCCAGGGCCCCTACGAGCAGTACTTC. Amino acids: CASSVGQGPYEQYF.

This clone was found once. This rearrangement joins TRBV19 to TRBJ2-7; tentative D call: TRBD1 (7 bases). From germline, CDR1 is LNHDA and CDR2 SQIVND (reference sequence). The CDR3 sequence is 13 residues long. Trimming took 8 bases from V and 1 from J, leaving 12 bases between them. The CDR3: CASATGRSYEQYF. The CDR3 DNA reads as TGTGCCAGTGCGACAGGGAGGTCCTACGAGCAGTACTTC.

V is TRBV6-1 and J is TRBJ1-2; 7 bases are a match to TRBD1. CDR3 length: 16 amino acids. V shed 3 bases and J 4 bases; nucleotides not matched to a gene: 11. In germline, CDR1 is MNHNS, CDR2 SASEGT. CDR3: CASSDPRQGVSYGYTF. The DNA for the CDR3 is TGTGCCAGCAGTGATCCTAGACAGGGAGTTAGCTATGGCTACACCTTC.

The chain uses TRBV27 and TRBJ1-1, with 8 bases aligning to TRBD1. CDR3 size: 15 residues. Trimming took 8 bases from V and 0 from J; bases not matched to a gene: 8. The germline V gene encodes CDR1 MNHEY and CDR2 SMNVEV (reference sequence). The DNA of the CDR3 is TGTGCCAGCTCCGGGACAGGAAGAATGAACACTGAAGCTTTCTTT. Encoded protein: CASSGTGRMNTEAFF.

This clone appeared once. The genes are TRBV18 and TRBJ1-1, with TRBD1 identical over 10 bases. There are 17 residues in the CDR3. V lost 2 bases, J lost 5 bases, and 11 bases stayed unmatched. Germline values: CDR1 KGHSH, CDR2 LQKENI. CDR3 sequence reads: CASSPGRQGARETEAFF. CDR3 coding DNA: TGTGCCAGCTCACCAGGGAGACAGGGGGCGCGGGAGACTGAAGCTTTCTTT.

The V call is TRBV5-1, the J call TRBJ2-5; 9 bases map to TRBD1. V gave up 7 bases and J gave up 4 bases; unmatched junction bases: 14. CDR1 and CDR2 from the germline V gene are SGHRS and YFSETQ. The CDR3 sequence is 16 residues long. The chain's CDR3 is CASAFSWTGEGETQYF. The CDR3 DNA follows: TGCGCCAGCGCATTTTCCTGGACAGGGGAAGGAGAGACCCAGTACTTC.

The gene calls are TRBV3-1 (or the pseudogene TRBV3-2) and TRBJ2-2; 11 bases match TRBD2. This CDR3 contains 15 residues. After removal of 4 bases from V and 3 bases from J, the junction contained 1 base not matched to a gene. Germline-derived CDR1 and CDR2 are LGHDT and YNNKEL (reference sequence). The DNA for the CDR3 is TGTGCCAGCAGCCGGACTAGCGGGTACACCGGGGAGCTGTTTTTT. It codes for CASSRTSGYTGELFF.

J is TRBJ1-2 and V is TRBV6-5; 9 bases fit TRBD1. The J segment lost 8 bases and the V segment lost 2 bases, leaving 6 bases of the junction unmatched. The CDR3 length is 14 residues. Germline assignment: CDR1 MNHEY and CDR2 SVGAGI. DNA of the CDR3: TGTGCCAGCAGTTACGGGGACAGGGCTGGAGGCTACACCTTC. Translation gives CASSYGDRAGGYTF.

The chain uses TRBV19 and TRBJ1-3, with D hard to call. This CDR3 has 17 amino acids. The germline V and J ends were trimmed by 7 bases and 4 bases, with 23 bases remaining between them. CDR1 and CDR2 (germline): LNHDA, SQIVND (reference sequence). CDR3 DNA: TGTGCCAGTACCCATACGGACGGACTACGATTGGGAAACACCATATATTTT. Its protein product is CASTHTDGLRLGNTIYF.

The chain combines TRBV10-3 with TRBJ2-1; 13 nucleotides match TRBD2. Germline lookup yields CDR1 ENHRY and CDR2 SYGVKD. V gave up 4 bases and J gave up 1 base; unmatched junction bases: 7. The CDR3 sequence is 18 residues long. The CDR3 here is CAISGSGTSGISYNEQFF. The CDR3 region has the DNA TGTGCCATCAGTGGATCCGGGACTAGCGGGATATCCTACAATGAGCAGTTCTTC.

This chain joins TRBV9 and TRBJ1-2; 7 nucleotides align to TRBD1. The V and J ends lost 0 bases and 7 bases, in that order; junction bases with no gene match: 3. Germline assignment: CDR1 SGDLS and CDR2 YYNGEE. There are 13 residues in the CDR3. CDR3 nucleotide sequence: TGTGCCAGCAGCGTAGCAGGGGGTGGTGGCTACACCTTC. This encodes CASSVAGGGGYTF.

The genes are TRBV2 and TRBJ1-1; TRBD1 matches 7 bases. Germline assignment: CDR1 SNHLY and CDR2 FYNNEI. Germline trimming cut 6 bases from V and 7 bases from J; bases unmatched to any gene: 2. The CDR3 runs 11 residues. CDR3 bases: TGTGCCAGCAGGGGACAGCTTGAAGCTTTCTTT. Its protein is CASRGQLEAFF.